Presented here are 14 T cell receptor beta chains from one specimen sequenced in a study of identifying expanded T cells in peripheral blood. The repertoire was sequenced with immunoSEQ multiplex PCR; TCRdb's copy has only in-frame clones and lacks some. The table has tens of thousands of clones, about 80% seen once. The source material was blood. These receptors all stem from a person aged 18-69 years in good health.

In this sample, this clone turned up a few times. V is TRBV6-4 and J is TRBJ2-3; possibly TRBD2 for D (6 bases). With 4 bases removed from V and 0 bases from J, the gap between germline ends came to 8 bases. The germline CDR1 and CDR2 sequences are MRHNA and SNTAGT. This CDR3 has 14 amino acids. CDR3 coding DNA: TGTGCCAGCAGTGCGGGAGAAAGCACAGATACGCAGTATTTT. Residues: CASSAGESTDTQYF.

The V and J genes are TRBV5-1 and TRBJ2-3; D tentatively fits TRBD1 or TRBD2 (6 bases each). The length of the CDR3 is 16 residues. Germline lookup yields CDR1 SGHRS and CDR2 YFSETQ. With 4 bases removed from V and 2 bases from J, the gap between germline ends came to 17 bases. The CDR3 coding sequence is TGCGCCAGCAGCACGGGGGCAGGGAGATCCACAGATACGCAGTATTTT. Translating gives CASSTGAGRSTDTQYF.

The CDR3 sequence is CASSYSRDRGDAVYF. The DNA for the CDR3 is TGTGCCAGCAGTTACTCGCGGGACCGGGGGGACGCGGTGTACTTC. The genes are TRBV6-5 and TRBJ2-7; 7 nucleotides match TRBD2. The V gene end was trimmed by 0 bases and the J gene end by 12 bases; junction bases not matched to a gene: 14. CDR3 length: 15 amino acids. Per germline, CDR1 MNHEY and CDR2 SVGAGI.

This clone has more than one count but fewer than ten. This chain's CDR3 is CASSLGERASTDTQYF. Here the CDR3 DNA reads TGTGCCAGCAGCTTGGGGGAGAGGGCAAGCACAGATACGCAGTATTTT. This chain joins TRBV5-4 and TRBJ2-3; TRBD2 might be the D (5 bases). V was trimmed by 0 bases and J by 0 bases, leaving 11 bases between them. The germline gives CDR1 SGHNT, CDR2 YYREEE (reference sequence). CDR3 length: 16 residues.

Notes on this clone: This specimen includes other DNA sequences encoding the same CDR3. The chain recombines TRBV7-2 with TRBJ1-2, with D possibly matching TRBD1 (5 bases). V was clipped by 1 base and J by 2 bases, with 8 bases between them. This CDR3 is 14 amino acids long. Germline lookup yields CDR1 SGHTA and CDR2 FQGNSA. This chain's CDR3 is CASSLDGGNYGYTF. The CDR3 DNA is TGTGCCAGCAGCTTAGATGGGGGGAACTATGGCTACACCTTC.

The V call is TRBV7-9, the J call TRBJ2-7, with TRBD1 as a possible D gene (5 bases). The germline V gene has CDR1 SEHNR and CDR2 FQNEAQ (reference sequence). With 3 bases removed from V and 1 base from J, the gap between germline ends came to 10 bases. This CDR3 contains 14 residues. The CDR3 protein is CASSFSSGSYEQYF. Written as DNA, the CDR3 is TGTGCCAGCAGCTTTAGCTCAGGGTCCTACGAGCAGTACTTC.

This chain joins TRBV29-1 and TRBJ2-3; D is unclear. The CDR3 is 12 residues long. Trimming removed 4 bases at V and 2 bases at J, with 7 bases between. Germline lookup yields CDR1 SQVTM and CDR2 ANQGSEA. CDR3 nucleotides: TGCAGCGTTGCAAAAGCCACAGATACGCAGTATTTT. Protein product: CSVAKATDTQYF.

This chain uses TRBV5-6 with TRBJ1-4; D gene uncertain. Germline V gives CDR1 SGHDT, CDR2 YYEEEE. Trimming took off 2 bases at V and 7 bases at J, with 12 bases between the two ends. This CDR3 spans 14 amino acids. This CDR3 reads CASSLIGRPEKLFF. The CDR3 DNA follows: TGTGCCAGCAGCTTAATTGGCAGGCCTGAAAAACTGTTTTTT.

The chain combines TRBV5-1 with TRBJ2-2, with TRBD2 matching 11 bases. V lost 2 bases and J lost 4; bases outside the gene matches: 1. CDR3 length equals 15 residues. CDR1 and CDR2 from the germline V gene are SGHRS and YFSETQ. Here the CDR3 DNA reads TGCGCCAGCAGCTTTAGCGGGGGGGTCACCGGGGAGCTGTTTTTT. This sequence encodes CASSFSGGVTGELFF. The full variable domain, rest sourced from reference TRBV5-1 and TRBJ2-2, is KAGVTQTPRYLIKTRGQQVTLSCSPISGHRSVSWYQQTPGQGLQFLFEYFSETQRNKGNFPGRFSGRQFSNSRSEMNVSTLELGDSALYLCASSFSGGVTGELFFGEGSRLTVL.

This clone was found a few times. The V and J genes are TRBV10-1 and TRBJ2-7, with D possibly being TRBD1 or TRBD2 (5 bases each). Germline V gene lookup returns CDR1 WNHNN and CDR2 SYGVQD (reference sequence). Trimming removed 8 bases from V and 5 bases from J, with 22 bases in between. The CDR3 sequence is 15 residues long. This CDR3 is CASPPGTAHRDEQYV. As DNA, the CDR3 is TGCGCCAGCCCTCCGGGGACGGCACACCGGGACGAGCAGTACGTC.

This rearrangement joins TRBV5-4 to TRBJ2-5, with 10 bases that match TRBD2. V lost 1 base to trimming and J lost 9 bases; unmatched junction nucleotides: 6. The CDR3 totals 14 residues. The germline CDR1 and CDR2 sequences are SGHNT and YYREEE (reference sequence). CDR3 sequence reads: CASSLKTSGEAQYF. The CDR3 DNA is TGTGCCAGCAGCTTGAAAACTAGCGGGGAGGCCCAGTACTTC.

The CDR3 DNA reads as TGTGCCAGTAGATCCGACAGGAGCTCCTACAATGAGCAGTTCTTC. This codes for CASRSDRSSYNEQFF. The chain couples TRBV19 to TRBJ2-1, with D possibly being TRBD1 (6 bases). V was trimmed by 6 bases and J by 0 bases, leaving 12 bases between them. The germline CDR1 and CDR2 sequences are LNHDA and SQIVND (reference sequence). This CDR3 contains 15 residues.

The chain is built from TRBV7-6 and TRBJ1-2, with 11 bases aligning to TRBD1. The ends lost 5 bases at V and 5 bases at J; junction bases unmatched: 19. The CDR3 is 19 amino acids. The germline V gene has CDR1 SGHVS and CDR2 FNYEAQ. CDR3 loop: CASSPFGTGGSKAWYGYTF. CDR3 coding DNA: TGTGCCAGCAGCCCGTTCGGGACAGGGGGGAGTAAAGCGTGGTATGGCTACACCTTC.

DNA for the CDR3: TGTGCCACCTCGCCCGGGGACAGGGTACGCGGCTACACCTTC. Translating gives CATSPGDRVRGYTF. The rearrangement links TRBV2 to TRBJ1-2; 9 bases match TRBD1. This CDR3 has 14 residues. The V and J ends lost 10 bases and 8 bases, in that order; junction bases with no gene match: 14. The germline CDR1 and CDR2 sequences are SNHLY and FYNNEI.